This T cell receptor beta chain came from a study of blood T cells in healthy people across ages. Study results and caveats: Higher diversity and more naive CD4+ cells were features of long-lived donors, compared to aged donors.

A single count supports this clonotype. As yet, its antigen is unknown. Alongside a J-beta primer mix, a sample-barcoded 5' primer served in a second PCR lasting about 7 to 11 cycles. TCRdb ran MiXCR on the 5' RACE reads and lists one entry per CDR3 protein. The sample has roughly 1,800,000 distinct CDR3 sequences; roughly 50% are singletons. CDR1 SGHAT and CDR2 FQNNGV come from the germline V gene. Losses at the gene ends were 5 bases for V and 8 bases for J; bases not matched to a gene: 10. This CDR3 spans 15 amino acids. The sequenced material came from blood. This sequence was found in a woman between 35 and 50 years old in good health. V usage is TRBV11-2 and J usage is TRBJ1-4; 8 nucleotides agree with TRBD1. The CDR3, as DNA: TGTGCCAGCAGCCGCGATGGCAGGGGGCGCGAAAAACTGTTTTTT. Translated, it gives CASSRDGRGREKLFF.